These 21 T cell receptor beta chains originate from one sample sequenced in a study of cytomegalovirus exposure and HLA in healthy donors (dated by TCRdb to about 2017). Libraries were constructed by the immunoSEQ multiplex PCR assay. For the multiplex PCR, a mixture combining 60 forward primers for TCR Vbeta segments and 13 reverse primers for TCR Jbeta segments was used. TCRdb retrieved this table from immuneACCESS and kept in-frame rearrangements only. Not all clones are present; in checked studies, unresolved V genes account for under half, and no reason is known for the remainder. The table for this sample lists more than 90,000 clones; around 75% of them were counted only once. The ten largest clones represent roughly 0.87% of the sample. Sequenced: PBMCs. These receptor sequences come from a woman aged 25 to 39 in good health and CMV-seronegative.

The rearrangement joins TRBV6-5 to TRBJ1-5, with a weak D call TRBD1 (5 bases). Deletions cut 6 bases from V and 0 bases from J, with 9 bases between. CDR1 and CDR2 from the germline V gene are MNHEY and SVGAGI. This CDR3 comprises 14 residues. The CDR3 protein is CASRGGSSNQPQHF. CDR3 coding DNA: TGTGCCAGCAGGGGGGGTTCTAGCAATCAGCCCCAGCATTTT.

J is TRBJ1-3 and V is TRBV11-3; 9 bases fit TRBD1. Germline CDR1 and CDR2: SGHNT and YENEEA. The CDR3 is made up of 17 amino acids. With 5 bases clipped from V and 0 bases from J, the junction kept 8 bases outside the gene matches. The CDR3 DNA is TGTGCCAGCAGCCGGAGGGACAGGGCCCCCTCTGGAAACACCATATATTTT. Its translation is CASSRRDRAPSGNTIYF. Variable domain in full (rest from reference TRBV11-3 and TRBJ1-3): EAGVVQSPRYKIIEKKQPVAFWCNPISGHNTLYWYLQNLGQGPELLIRYENEEAVDDSQLPKDRFSAERLKGVDSTLKIQPAELGDSAVYLCASSRRDRAPSGNTIYFGEGSWLTVV.

The chain combines TRBV5-6 with TRBJ1-1; D remains ambiguous. The V and J ends lost 0 bases and 6 bases respectively, with 9 bases between them. Germline lookup yields CDR1 SGHDT and CDR2 YYEEEE. The CDR3 runs to 13 residues. CDR3 in amino acids: CASSLVQVPEAFF. In DNA form, the CDR3 reads TGTGCCAGCAGCTTGGTGCAGGTCCCTGAAGCTTTCTTT.

This clone has only a few counts. The chain combines TRBV4-1 with TRBJ2-1; the D is unclear. The CDR3 spans 11 residues. CDR1 and CDR2 (germline): MGHRA, YSYEKL. V was cut by 4 bases and J by 10 bases, with 8 bases left in between. Written as DNA, the CDR3 is TGCGCCAGCAGCCCAGGTAGGGAGCAGTTCTTC. Protein product: CASSPGREQFF.

This clone came up a few times. The chain carries TRBV6-1 and TRBJ1-1; D is unresolved. The ends were cut back, 1 base at V and 6 bases at J, with 12 bases in the middle. In germline, CDR1 is MNHNS, CDR2 SASEGT. This CDR3 region has 14 residues. The CDR3 is CASSEGLVLAEAFF. CDR3 coding DNA: TGTGCCAGCAGTGAAGGGTTAGTGTTAGCTGAAGCTTTCTTT.

This clone has a handful of counts. The CDR3 region is CASRIFLRETGELFF. DNA for the CDR3: TGTGCCAGCAGAATCTTCCTCAGGGAAACCGGGGAGCTGTTTTTT. The genes are TRBV6-1 and TRBJ2-2; tentatively, D is TRBD1 (5 bases). V lost 6 bases and J 5 bases, leaving 16 bases between the germline ends. In germline, CDR1 is MNHNS, CDR2 SASEGT. There are 15 residues in the CDR3.

A note on this clone: The sample contains more than one DNA sequence encoding this CDR3. The chain is built from TRBV18 and TRBJ1-1; tentatively, D is TRBD1 (5 bases). Trimming stripped 5 bases from V and 1 base from J, with 8 bases between. Germline loops: CDR1 KGHSH, CDR2 LQKENI. This CDR3 comprises 13 residues. The CDR3 sequence is CASSTTGNTEAFF. In DNA, the CDR3 is TGTGCCAGCTCAACAACAGGGAACACTGAAGCTTTCTTT.

The chain recombines TRBV7-2 with TRBJ2-7; TRBD1 matches at 7 bases. Germline trimming cut 7 bases from V and 3 bases from J; bases unmatched to any gene: 6. This CDR3 spans 13 amino acids. Germline assignment: CDR1 SGHTA and CDR2 FQGNSA. As DNA, the CDR3 is TGTGCCAGCAACAACGACAGGGACTACGAGCAGTACTTC. Translating it yields CASNNDRDYEQYF.

V usage is TRBV5-1 and J usage is TRBJ1-1, with D maybe TRBD1 (6 bases). Germline lookup yields CDR1 SGHRS and CDR2 YFSETQ. This CDR3 is built from 13 residues. Trimming removed 0 bases from V and 7 bases from J, with 10 bases in between. CDR3 amino acids: CASSLGGGGEAFF. The CDR3, as DNA: TGCGCCAGCAGCTTGGGAGGGGGGGGTGAAGCTTTCTTT.

The chain joins TRBV5-4 to TRBJ1-2; D remains unclear. The CDR3 has 14 residues. V was cut by 0 bases and J by 4 bases, with 10 bases left in between. Germline CDR1 SGHNT, CDR2 YYREEE (reference sequence). In nucleotides, the CDR3 is TGTGCCAGCAGCTTGGACGGGGATGGCTATGGCTACACCTTC. This translates into CASSLDGDGYGYTF.

This clone was seen more than once but under ten times. The rearrangement uses TRBV5-1 and TRBJ1-1; TRBD1 aligns across 7 bases. Germline CDR1 reads SGHRS; CDR2 reads YFSETQ. Trimming took 2 bases from V and 8 from J; bases not matched to a gene: 6. The CDR3 extends over 13 amino acids. The CDR3 spells CASSFSGQTEAFF. CDR3 DNA: TGCGCCAGCAGCTTTTCGGGACAGACAGAAGCTTTCTTT.

This clone has a single count. The chain uses TRBV7-2 and TRBJ1-2; no clear D. The CDR3 covers 15 residues. Between the trimmed V and J ends, which lost 1 base and 6 bases, there was a span of 15 bases. CDR1 is SGHTA and CDR2 is FQGNSA in the germline V gene. CDR3 in DNA: TGTGCCAGCAGCTTAGATGGAGGGTACGATAATGGCTACACCTTC. This sequence encodes CASSLDGGYDNGYTF.

This sequence joins TRBV6-5 and TRBJ1-1; D uncertain. The V end lost 4 bases, the J end lost 8 bases, and 11 bases lay between the germline ends. The CDR3 sequence is 12 residues long. The germline gives CDR1 MNHEY, CDR2 SVGAGI. The CDR3 sequence is CASSSPWAEAFF. The DNA of the CDR3 is TGTGCCAGCAGTTCCCCCTGGGCAGAAGCTTTCTTT.

The rearrangement links TRBV2 to TRBJ2-2, with D maybe TRBD1 (7 bases). Looked up from germline, CDR1 is SNHLY and CDR2 is FYNNEI. Deletions cut 3 bases from V and 5 bases from J, with 10 bases between. This CDR3 is 14 amino acids long. This CDR3 reads CASSDRGRTGELFF. CDR3 DNA: TGTGCCAGCAGTGACAGGGGGAGGACCGGGGAGCTGTTTTTT.

The chain has TRBV7-2 and TRBJ1-4, with no clear D. The germline CDR1 and CDR2 sequences are SGHTA and FQGNSA. Trimming left V 1 base short and J 4 bases short, with 10 bases between. CDR3 length: 15 residues. This CDR3 is CASSLVHGGNEKLFF. DNA of the CDR3: TGTGCCAGCAGCTTAGTTCACGGAGGTAATGAAAAACTGTTTTTT.

J is TRBJ1-1 and V is TRBV5-1; no firm D call. This CDR3 spans 14 amino acids. From germline, CDR1 is SGHRS and CDR2 YFSETQ. Trimming cost V 0 bases and J 5 bases, with 11 bases left between them. CDR3 DNA sequence: TGCGCCAGCAGCTTGGGGGCCCCGGGAACTGAAGCTTTCTTT. Translating gives CASSLGAPGTEAFF.

V gene TRBV11-2 combines with J gene TRBJ1-4, with D maybe TRBD1 (5 bases). CDR1 and CDR2 (germline): SGHAT, FQNNGV. V lost 3 bases and J lost 8, with 10 bases in between. There are 13 residues in the CDR3. The CDR3: CASSLGGDEKLFF. DNA for the CDR3: TGTGCCAGCAGCTTGGGGGGTGACGAAAAACTGTTTTTT. Filled out from reference TRBV11-2 and TRBJ1-4, the complete variable domain reads EAGVAQSPRYKIIEKRQSVAFWCNPISGHATLYWYQQILGQGPKLLIQFQNNGVVDDSQLPKDRFSAERLKGVDSTLKIQPAKLEDSAVYLCASSLGGDEKLFFGSGTQLSVL.

The sample holds a few counts of this clone. This rearrangement joins TRBV7-9 to TRBJ2-7; D may be TRBD1 (6 bases). The CDR3 is made up of 16 amino acids. Germline V gene lookup returns CDR1 SEHNR and CDR2 FQNEAQ (reference sequence). V lost 2 bases and J lost 0, with 14 bases in between. The CDR3 spells CASSLSRTATSYEQYF. The CDR3 DNA reads as TGTGCCAGCAGCTTATCTCGGACAGCGACCTCCTACGAGCAGTACTTC.

This clone has a single count. V gene TRBV13 combines with J gene TRBJ2-2; 11 nucleotides align to TRBD2. After removal of 4 bases from V and 2 bases from J, the junction contained 12 bases not matched to a gene. The CDR3 covers 19 residues. The V gene's germline CDR1 is PRHDT and CDR2 FYEKMQ (reference sequence). As DNA, the CDR3 is TGTGCCAGCAGCTCCGAATTAGGACTAGCGGGTATTAACACCGGGGAGCTGTTTTTT. As protein: CASSSELGLAGINTGELFF.

The chain is built from TRBV9 and TRBJ2-7, with a tentative D call TRBD2 (6 bases). This CDR3 comprises 14 residues. Per germline, CDR1 SGDLS and CDR2 YYNGEE. V lost 1 base and J 5 bases, leaving 13 bases between the germline ends. This chain's CDR3 is CASSVTLLANEQYF. The CDR3 region has the DNA TGTGCCAGCAGCGTAACCTTACTAGCAAACGAGCAGTACTTC.

This clone has only one observation. The chain combines TRBV5-6 with TRBJ2-1; D may be TRBD1 (7 bases). CDR1 SGHDT and CDR2 YYEEEE come from the germline V gene. This CDR3 is built from 14 residues. The ends were cut back, 2 bases at V and 7 bases at J, with 13 bases in the middle. For the CDR3, the DNA is TGTGCCAGCAGCTTTACAGGGGAGGAGAATGAGCAGTTCTTC. This gives the protein CASSFTGEENEQFF.